This T cell receptor beta chain was found in a study of T cell repertoires in cytomegalovirus infection. Study context: Both a matching HLA type and CMV infection were indicated by public TCR beta signatures. Whole-study findings and limits: Pooled public TCR beta family frequency picked out CMV carriers with the relevant HLA.

Details on this clonotype: Its antigen is unknown.

TCRdb processed the reads anew with MiXCR; each CDR3 protein has one entry. Of roughly 78,000 distinct CDR3 sequences in the sample, approximately 39% were seen once. Sequenced here: CD8+ T cells from cultured PBMCs, sampled from culture after CMV antigen stimulation. This TCR was sampled from a human donor in good health (CMV status not recorded). Some clones in this sample may be carry-over from other donors' samples.

This CDR3 reads CASSYPQGIGSPLHF. DNA for the CDR3: TGTGCCAGCAGTTACCCACAGGGGATCGGTTCACCCCTCCACTTT. The chain couples TRBV6-6 to TRBJ1-6; TRBD1 aligns across 7 bases. V lost 2 bases, J lost 9 bases, and 7 bases stayed unmatched. The CDR3 consists of 15 residues. Germline-derived CDR1 and CDR2 are MNHNY and SVGAGI (reference sequence).